This T cell receptor beta chain came from a study of T-cell reconstitution after alpha-beta-depleted transplantation in children. Study findings and constraints: Some patients showed high day-60 TCRbeta diversity, which derived from surviving recipient T cells and thymic progenitors. Expanded graft clones, several hundred of them, were reportedly the source of alpha-beta T cells about two months after transplant.

The CDR3 runs 14 residues. Trimming removed 2 bases from V and 4 bases from J; junction bases left unmatched: 7. Germline values: CDR1 DFQATT, CDR2 SNEGSKA (reference sequence). Unique molecular identifiers were used in preparing the TCRbeta library. One entry per CDR3 protein, called by TCRdb with MiXCR from the PCR reads. The sample shows some 200,000 distinct CDR3 sequences, 11% of them seen only once. As concerns this clonotype: Its antigen is not known. A much larger clone lies one base from this, so it may be a read error.

The material sequenced was PBMCs, taken before TCRalphabeta/CD19-depleted stem cell transplant. The gene calls are TRBV20-1 and TRBJ2-7; TRBD1 aligns across 8 bases. This receptor was obtained from a child under two years old with acute myeloid leukemia, due to receive a stem cell transplant. The CDR3 loop reads CSARRGDRRYEQYF. CDR3 in DNA: TGCAGTGCTAGAAGAGGGGACAGGCGGTACGAGCAGTACTTC.